The 15 T cell receptor beta chains in this list originate from one sample, sequenced in a study of blood T cells in healthy people across ages (dated by TCRdb to 2013 to 2016). The library was built by means of 5' RACE. Sequenced on an Illumina HiSeq 2500. A second about 7 to 11 cycle PCR used a sample-barcoded 5' primer and a J-beta primer mix. TCRdb's own reprocessing of the public reads used fastp at Q25 and MiXCR and kept productive beta chains. Under each unique CDR3 protein, matching rows form one entry showing the most common genes and DNA. The sample table holds about 1.4 million distinct CDR3 sequences, of which approximately 60% were seen once. The top ten clonotypes cover under 8.5% of the sample. The sample was blood. The source of these receptors is a man aged 18 to 30 in good health.

The chain combines TRBV4-1 with TRBJ2-7; TRBD1 agrees at 8 bases. This CDR3 is built from 16 residues. From germline, CDR1 is MGHRA and CDR2 YSYEKL. The V and J ends lost 1 base and 4 bases, in that order; junction bases with no gene match: 9. The CDR3 DNA is TGCGCCAGCAGCCAAGTCATGCAGGGGGCCCCTTACGAGCAGTACTTC. Protein product: CASSQVMQGAPYEQYF.

V gene TRBV27 combines with J gene TRBJ2-7; a weak D match, TRBD2 (5 bases). Germline V gene sequence: CDR1 MNHEY, CDR2 SMNVEV (reference sequence). The CDR3 runs 15 residues. V shed 6 bases and J shed 2 bases, with 17 bases lying between them. Here the CDR3 DNA reads TGTGCCAGCAGCCTTTATGGACTGGGAACCTACGAGCAGTACTTC. Protein sequence: CASSLYGLGTYEQYF.

The CDR3 bases are TGCGCCAGCAGCCAAGATCGTGGGGCCGGCACTGAAGCTTTCTTT. This gives the protein CASSQDRGAGTEAFF. The chain couples TRBV4-3 to TRBJ1-1, with D perhaps TRBD1 (5 bases). Germline CDR1 LGHNA, CDR2 YSLEER. The CDR3 has 15 residues. Trimming left V 0 bases short and J 4 bases short, with 12 bases between.

This chain connects TRBV6-5 to TRBJ2-5; D ambiguous. The CDR3 consists of 13 residues. CDR1 and CDR2 (germline): MNHEY, SVGAGI. The V end was cut by 8 bases, the J end by 11 bases, with 21 bases between. The CDR3 sequence is CASGFNDKVEQYF. CDR3 nucleotide sequence: TGTGCCAGCGGGTTCAACGATAAGGTTGAGCAGTACTTC.

The chain links TRBV10-3 to TRBJ2-7; 7 positions agree with TRBD1. J lost 12 bases, V lost 2 bases, and 7 bases had no gene match. Germline V CDR1 and CDR2: ENHRY, SYGVKD. This CDR3 region has 12 residues. This CDR3 reads CAISEPDRAAYF. The CDR3 DNA reads as TGTGCCATCAGTGAGCCAGACAGGGCTGCGTACTTC.

The chain links TRBV20-1 to TRBJ2-1; TRBD1 matches 8 bases. J was trimmed by 3 bases and V by 2 bases; bases with no gene match: 6. This CDR3 is 15 amino acids long. Germline CDR1 reads DFQATT; CDR2 reads SNEGSKA (reference sequence). CDR3 coding DNA: TGCAGTGCTAGATTGATCGGACAGGGCTACAATGAGCAGTTCTTC. It specifies CSARLIGQGYNEQFF.

The rearrangement uses TRBV25-1 and TRBJ2-3, with 7 bases matching TRBD1. V gave up 5 bases and J gave up 2 bases; unmatched junction bases: 4. CDR1 MGHDK and CDR2 SYGVNS come from the germline V gene. CDR3 length: 14 residues. The CDR3 loop is CASSRTGFTDTQYF. The CDR3 nucleotides are TGTGCCAGCAGTCGGACAGGATTCACAGATACGCAGTATTTT.

The gene calls are TRBV12-3 or TRBV12-4 and TRBJ1-4; 12 nucleotides align to TRBD1. After removal of 7 bases from V and 7 bases from J, the junction contained 4 bases not matched to a gene. This CDR3 region has 14 residues. CDR3 in amino acids: CASTAGQGAEKLFF. The CDR3 DNA is TGTGCCAGCACCGCGGGACAGGGGGCTGAAAAACTGTTTTTT.

This rearrangement joins TRBV4-1 to TRBJ2-7; D might be TRBD2 (7 bases). The V gene's germline CDR1 is MGHRA and CDR2 YSYEKL. The CDR3 runs to 15 residues. V dropped 0 bases and J dropped 7 bases, with 16 bases sitting between them. CDR3 sequence: CASSQDSGGLGEQYF. The DNA for the CDR3 is TGCGCCAGCAGCCAAGATTCCGGGGGGCTGGGGGAGCAGTACTTC.

This chain links TRBV4-3 with TRBJ2-1; TRBD2 is a possible D gene (5 bases). V was clipped by 0 bases and J by 3 bases, with 15 bases between them. CDR3 length equals 17 residues. Germline V lookup: CDR1 LGHNA, CDR2 YSLEER. The CDR3 loop reads CASSQDRVQGSYNEQFF. CDR3 coding DNA: TGCGCCAGCAGCCAAGATCGGGTCCAAGGGAGCTACAATGAGCAGTTCTTC.

The rearrangement joins TRBV4-3 to TRBJ2-1, with D possibly matching TRBD2 (6 bases). CDR1 is LGHNA, CDR2 YSLEER, per germline. The CDR3 length is 17 residues. The V end lost 1 base, the J end lost 5 bases, and 18 bases lay between the germline ends. The CDR3 DNA reads as TGCGCCAGCAGCCAAGGGGGGACTCTATCTCGCCACAATGAGCAGTTCTTC. It codes for CASSQGGTLSRHNEQFF.

CDR3 residues: CASSQAWENSYEQYF. Here the CDR3 DNA reads TGCGCCAGCAGCCAAGCCTGGGAAAACTCCTACGAGCAGTACTTC. The gene calls are TRBV4-3 and TRBJ2-7; D remains ambiguous. The CDR3 is 15 residues long. The V gene's germline CDR1 is LGHNA and CDR2 YSLEER. V was pared by 1 base and J by 0 bases, with 10 bases between.

The chain employs TRBV9 and TRBJ1-2, with 8 bases fitting TRBD1. V lost 0 bases to trimming and J lost 2 bases; unmatched junction nucleotides: 3. Germline lookup yields CDR1 SGDLS and CDR2 YYNGEE. This CDR3 contains 15 residues. The DNA of the CDR3 is TGTGCCAGCAGCGTAGGTCCAGGGGGCAACTATGGCTACACCTTC. Translated: CASSVGPGGNYGYTF.

This clonotype was counted between two and nine times. The genes are TRBV4-3 and TRBJ2-7; a weak D match, TRBD2 (6 bases). The CDR3 has 15 residues. The V gene's germline CDR1 is LGHNA and CDR2 YSLEER. Trimming removed 5 bases from V and 2 bases from J, with 16 bases in between. The CDR3 spells CASSFKAGPTYEQYF. The CDR3, as DNA: TGCGCCAGCAGCTTCAAAGCGGGCCCTACCTACGAGCAGTACTTC.

This clonotype was counted between two and nine times. The rearrangement links TRBV27 to TRBJ2-1; the match to TRBD2 covers 9 bases. V was clipped by 6 bases and J by 4 bases; unmatched bases: 7. CDR3 length: 15 amino acids. Germline V gene lookup returns CDR1 MNHEY and CDR2 SMNVEV (reference sequence). The CDR3 protein is CASSRGRAGYNEQFF. CDR3 sequence (DNA): TGTGCCAGCAGCCGCGGGAGGGCGGGGTACAATGAGCAGTTCTTC.